These 7 T cell receptor beta chains were all obtained from the same sample, sequenced in a study of blood T cell repertoires in COVID-19. Assay used: immunoSEQ multiplex PCR; TCRdb lists only in-frame clones, some missing. The profile shows just over 250,000 clones, over 75% of them singletons. Sequenced sample: peripheral blood. All receptors derive from a woman aged 45-59 years with acute or convalescent COVID-19.

This clone was counted only a few times. The V gene is TRBV5-1, the J gene TRBJ2-1, with D unresolved. Per germline, CDR1 SGHRS and CDR2 YFSETQ. CDR3 length: 16 amino acids. Deletions cut 0 bases from V and 0 bases from J, with 10 bases between. The CDR3 DNA reads TGCGCCAGCAGCTTGGACGGCGGAATCTCCTACAATGAGCAGTTCTTC. This encodes CASSLDGGISYNEQFF.

V gene TRBV6-5 combines with J gene TRBJ2-1, with D possibly being TRBD1 (6 bases). Germline CDR1 MNHEY, CDR2 SVGAGI. V gave up 6 bases and J gave up 4 bases, with 16 bases separating them. This CDR3 region has 15 residues. CDR3 sequence: CASRQRDTFYNEQFF. The CDR3 coding sequence is TGTGCCAGCAGGCAACGGGACACCTTTTACAATGAGCAGTTCTTC.

The V and J genes are TRBV11-3 and TRBJ2-7, with 13 nucleotides matching TRBD2. This CDR3 has 14 residues. Trimming at V came to 5 bases and at J to 6 bases, leaving 4 bases not matched to a gene. The germline gives CDR1 SGHNT, CDR2 YENEEA. The DNA for the CDR3 is TGTGCCAGCAGCCCAAGGACTAGCGGGAGCGAGCAGTACTTC. Its translation: CASSPRTSGSEQYF.

The CDR3 DNA reads as TGTGCCAGCAGACTAAGGGGCCCAGATACGCAGTATTTT. Amino acid sequence: CASRLRGPDTQYF. The gene calls are TRBV12-3 or TRBV12-4 and TRBJ2-3; possible D gene TRBD1, 5 bases. Trimming cost V 6 bases and J 4 bases, with 11 bases left between them. This CDR3 is 13 amino acids long.

This chain joins TRBV2 and TRBJ2-7; the D gene is possibly TRBD1 (6 bases). V lost 5 bases and J 2 bases, leaving 13 bases between the germline ends. The CDR3 spans 14 residues. The V gene's germline CDR1 is SNHLY and CDR2 FYNNEI. CDR3 bases: TGTGCCAGCAGTCACAGGGAATCTACCTACGAGCAGTACTTC. Protein product: CASSHRESTYEQYF.

V usage is TRBV18 and J usage is TRBJ2-3, with TRBD2 matching over 8 bases. Germline-derived CDR1 and CDR2 are KGHSH and LQKENI. V was clipped by 3 bases and J by 0 bases; unmatched bases: 8. The CDR3 spans 17 residues. CDR3 DNA sequence: TGTGCCAGCTCACCGCGCGGGGGGTTCCCTAGCACAGATACGCAGTATTTT. This encodes CASSPRGGFPSTDTQYF.

The chain is built from TRBV7-3 and TRBJ1-1, with 8 positions matching TRBD1. The CDR3 runs to 16 residues. Per germline, CDR1 SGHTA and CDR2 FQGTGA. V gave up 2 bases and J gave up 6 bases; unmatched junction bases: 11. The CDR3 region is CASSLYGPRQGSEAFF. CDR3 DNA: TGTGCCAGCAGCTTATACGGCCCGAGACAGGGGTCTGAAGCTTTCTTT.